This entry is about one T cell receptor beta chain. Its specificity is not known. Sorted populations were all over 95% pure. The data stem from a study of beta chain features in type 1 diabetes. The CDR3 is 12 residues long. The germline CDR1 and CDR2 sequences are MNHNY and SVGAGI (reference sequence). Trimming removed 6 bases from V and 7 bases from J, with 13 bases in between. Reverse transcribing all isolated RNA meant expressed TCRB transcripts were sequenced. The read count averaged about 3.57 million across naive, central memory and regulatory T cell samples. Libraries were prepared by immunoSEQ multiplex PCR; TCRdb keeps only in-frame clonotypes and omits some of them. The sample lists roughly 230,000 clones; roughly 9.6% were seen once. Findings and caveats of the study: In patients and controls equally, PCR might favor templates that are shorter.

Specimen: naive CD4+ T cells from blood. The clonotype comes from a woman under 30 in good health. The chain is built from TRBV6-6 and TRBJ2-7; D call uncertain. In DNA, the CDR3 is TGTGCCAGCAGAGTGGGCCCTCGGGAGCAGTACTTC. Translated, it gives CASRVGPREQYF.